A selection of T cell receptor beta chains follows, all from one sample in a study of blood T cell repertoires in COVID-19. Some clones are missing from TCRdb's copy, which holds only in-frame ones; the method was immunoSEQ multiplex PCR. There are 310,000 or so clones in the sample; 70% to 90% occur only once, and approximately 5% lies in the top ten. Source material: PBMCs or T cells enriched from blood (not recorded which). The source is a woman aged 25 to 39 who had recovered from COVID-19. The CDR3 runs from the conserved cysteine through the conserved F or W. D genes are given only for firm matches. Rows give clone size only sometimes, using once, few, many, or a class for an expanded clone.

j_gene | d_gene | v_gene | abundance | len | CDR3aa | CDR3nt
TRBJ1-1 | NA | TRBV6-5 | NA | 12 | CASAQGWTEAFF | TGTGCCAGCGCCCAGGGTTGGACTGAAGCTTTCTTT
TRBJ1-2 | NA | TRBV7-3 | NA | 15 | CASSRGVGSNFGYTF | TGTGCCAGCAGCCGCGGAGTCGGTTCTAACTTTGGCTACACCTTC
TRBJ1-5 | NA | TRBV7-2 | once | 16 | CASSFRGPSSSQPQHF | TGTGCCAGCAGCTTCCGAGGGCCTTCCAGTAGTCAGCCCCAGCATTTT
TRBJ1-1 | NA | TRBV28 | NA | 13 | CASKGLLDTEAFF | TGTGCCAGTAAGGGACTTTTGGACACTGAAGCTTTCTTT
TRBJ1-1 | NA | TRBV5-1 | NA | 15 | CASSLGWGLDTEAFF | TGCGCCAGCAGCTTGGGTTGGGGGCTGGACACTGAAGCTTTCTTT
TRBJ1-1 | TRBD1 | TRBV4-3 | NA | 18 | CASSQDRGGTAGNTEAFF | TGCGCCAGCAGCCAAGATCGGGGGGGGACAGCGGGGAACACTGAAGCTTTCTTT
TRBJ1-4 | NA | TRBV5-6 | NA | 17 | CASSFLPERLTNEKLFF | TGTGCCAGCAGCTTTTTGCCGGAGCGGTTAACTAATGAAAAACTGTTTTTT
TRBJ1-1 | NA | TRBV7-9 | NA | 13 | CASSPDTNTEAFF | TGTGCCAGCAGCCCGGACACGAACACTGAAGCTTTCTTT
TRBJ1-5 | NA | TRBV7-8 | NA | 14 | CASSQQGGGQPQHF | TGTGCCAGCAGCCAGCAGGGAGGGGGTCAGCCCCAGCATTTT
TRBJ1-1 | TRBD1 | TRBV19 | NA | 15 | CASSIGQGVNTEAFF | TGTGCCAGTAGCATAGGACAGGGGGTAAACACTGAAGCTTTCTTT
TRBJ1-6 | NA | TRBV30 | NA | 13 | CAESGVRDSPLHF | TGTGCCGAGTCAGGGGTTCGGGATTCACCCCTCCACTTT
TRBJ2-2 | NA | TRBV11-1 | NA | 13 | CASSPVEGGELFF | TGTGCCAGCAGCCCAGTTGAGGGCGGGGAGCTGTTTTTT
TRBJ2-5 | NA | TRBV30 | once | 15 | CAWSVPVLYQETQYF | TGTGCCTGGAGTGTACCGGTCCTGTACCAAGAGACCCAGTACTTC
TRBJ2-7 | NA | TRBV28 | few | 15 | CASRPPTGFSYEQYF | TGTGCCAGCAGACCCCCCACAGGGTTCTCCTACGAGCAGTACTTC
TRBJ1-2 | TRBD1 | TRBV3-1/TRBV3-2 | few | 15 | CASSQGTGAPYGYTF | TGTGCCAGCAGCCAGGGGACAGGGGCTCCCTATGGCTACACCTTC
TRBJ1-2 | TRBD1 | TRBV6-2/TRBV6-3 | NA | 12 | CASSKDRDGYTF | TGTGCCAGCAGTAAGGACAGGGACGGCTACACCTTC
TRBJ1-6 | TRBD1 | TRBV10-3 | NA | 14 | CAIRGDRVNSPLHF | TGTGCCATCAGGGGGGACAGGGTAAATTCACCCCTCCACTTT
TRBJ1-2 | NA | TRBV30 | NA | 13 | CAWSFGSSESYTF | TGTGCCTGGAGTTTCGGGTCCTCCGAAAGCTACACCTTC
TRBJ1-2 | TRBD1 | TRBV6-5 | few | 12 | CASTPQGAGYTF | TGTGCCAGCACTCCACAGGGGGCTGGCTACACCTTC
TRBJ1-1 | NA | TRBV5-1 | NA | 13 | CASSLAPGTEAFF | TGCGCCAGCAGCTTGGCCCCGGGCACTGAAGCTTTCTTT
TRBJ2-3 | NA | TRBV25-1 | NA | 10 | CASTGDTQYF | TGTGCCAGCACAGGAGATACGCAGTATTTT
TRBJ1-6 | NA | TRBV10-1 | NA | 16 | CASGAPSLSYNSPLHF | TGCGCCAGCGGGGCTCCGTCCCTCTCCTATAATTCACCCCTCCACTTT
TRBJ1-1 | NA | TRBV25-1 | NA | 16 | CATRTPRGIQNTEAFF | TGTGCCACAAGGACCCCTCGGGGAATACAGAACACTGAAGCTTTCTTT
TRBJ1-1 | NA | TRBV25-1 | NA | 14 | CASSVYNMNTEAFF | TGTGCCAGCAGCGTTTACAATATGAACACTGAAGCTTTCTTT
TRBJ1-2 | NA | TRBV5-6 | NA | 13 | CASSRGQNYGYTF | TGTGCCAGCAGCCGAGGACAGAACTATGGCTACACCTTC
TRBJ1-2 | NA | TRBV2 | NA | 13 | CASSDRSYYGYTF | TGTGCCAGCAGTGACAGGTCCTACTATGGCTACACCTTC
TRBJ1-6 | TRBD1 | TRBV27 | NA | 15 | CASSRPGQGNSPLHF | TGTGCCAGCAGTCGACCGGGACAGGGAAATTCACCCCTCCACTTT
TRBJ1-2 | TRBD1 | TRBV19 | NA | 14 | CASSIGQGARGYTF | TGTGCCAGTAGTATCGGACAGGGGGCGAGGGGCTACACCTTC
TRBJ1-2 | NA | TRBV27 | NA | 13 | CASRQLSNYGYTF | TGTGCCAGCAGACAGTTATCTAACTATGGCTACACCTTC
TRBJ1-5 | NA | TRBV5-8 | NA | 12 | CASSSRGQPQHF | TGTGCCAGCAGCTCCAGAGGGCAGCCCCAGCATTTT
TRBJ1-1 | NA | TRBV12-3/TRBV12-4 | NA | 12 | CASRGRGSEAFF | TGTGCCAGCAGGGGCAGGGGTTCAGAAGCTTTCTTT
TRBJ2-1 | NA | TRBV7-8 | NA | 12 | CASSPDVSEQFF | TGTGCCAGCAGCCCAGATGTTTCTGAGCAGTTCTTC
TRBJ2-3 | TRBD2 | TRBV10-1 | NA | 15 | CASSETSVSTDTQYF | TGCGCCAGCAGTGAGACTAGCGTAAGCACAGATACGCAGTATTTT
TRBJ2-1 | NA | TRBV18 | once | 13 | CASSPGGRNEQFF | TGTGCCAGCTCACCGGGGGGTCGCAATGAGCAGTTCTTC
TRBJ1-4 | NA | TRBV19 | NA | 13 | CASTPRLEEKLFF | TGTGCCAGTACCCCCCGCCTAGAGGAAAAACTGTTTTTT
TRBJ1-5 | NA | TRBV6-2/TRBV6-3 | NA | 15 | CASSSVGGIDQPQHF | TGTGCCAGCAGCTCTGTGGGGGGGATCGATCAGCCCCAGCATTTT
TRBJ2-1 | TRBD2 | TRBV7-2 | NA | 16 | CASTRTSASSYNEQFF | TGTGCCAGCACTCGGACTAGCGCGAGCTCCTACAATGAGCAGTTCTTC